This T cell receptor (beta chain) was recorded in a study of T cells expressing NK-cell markers. Study-wide context: Out of eight donors sequenced, seven tested HCMV-seropositive and the remaining one seronegative.

Details on this clonotype: Its antigen is currently unknown.

The CDR3 is 17 residues long. CDR1 LNHDA and CDR2 SQIVND come from the germline V gene (reference sequence). TCRdb re-called the 5' RACE reads and gives one entry per CDR3 protein, without DNA. The table lists roughly 390,000 distinct CDR3 sequences. Whole-study results and caveats: Evidence did not settle whether expanded NKG2C+ T cell clones targeted HCMV.

Sample: blood T cells: a sorted CD56 or NKG2C T cell subset, CD4+ or CD8+ T cells, or bulk PBMC T cells (not recorded which). The chain carries TRBV19 and TRBJ2-6. The source of this sequence is a woman aged 50 to 60 in good health. This CDR3 is CASSIWGMGSGANVLTF.